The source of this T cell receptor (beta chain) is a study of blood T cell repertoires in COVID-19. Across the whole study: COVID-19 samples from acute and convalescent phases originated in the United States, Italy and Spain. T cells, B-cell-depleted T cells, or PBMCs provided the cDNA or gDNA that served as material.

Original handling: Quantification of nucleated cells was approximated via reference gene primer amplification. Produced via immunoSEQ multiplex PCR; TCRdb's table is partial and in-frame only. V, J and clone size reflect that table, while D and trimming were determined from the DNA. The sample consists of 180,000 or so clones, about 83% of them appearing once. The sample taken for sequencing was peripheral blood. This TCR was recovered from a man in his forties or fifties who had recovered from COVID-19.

The chain's CDR3 is CASSVTESTVDTQYF. The CDR3 DNA sequence: TGTGCCAGCAGCGTAACAGAAAGCACGGTAGATACGCAGTATTTT. The chain couples TRBV9 to TRBJ2-3; D is unclear. The V and J ends lost 1 base and 5 bases respectively, with 14 bases between them. The CDR3 has 15 residues. Germline V gene sequence: CDR1 SGDLS, CDR2 YYNGEE.